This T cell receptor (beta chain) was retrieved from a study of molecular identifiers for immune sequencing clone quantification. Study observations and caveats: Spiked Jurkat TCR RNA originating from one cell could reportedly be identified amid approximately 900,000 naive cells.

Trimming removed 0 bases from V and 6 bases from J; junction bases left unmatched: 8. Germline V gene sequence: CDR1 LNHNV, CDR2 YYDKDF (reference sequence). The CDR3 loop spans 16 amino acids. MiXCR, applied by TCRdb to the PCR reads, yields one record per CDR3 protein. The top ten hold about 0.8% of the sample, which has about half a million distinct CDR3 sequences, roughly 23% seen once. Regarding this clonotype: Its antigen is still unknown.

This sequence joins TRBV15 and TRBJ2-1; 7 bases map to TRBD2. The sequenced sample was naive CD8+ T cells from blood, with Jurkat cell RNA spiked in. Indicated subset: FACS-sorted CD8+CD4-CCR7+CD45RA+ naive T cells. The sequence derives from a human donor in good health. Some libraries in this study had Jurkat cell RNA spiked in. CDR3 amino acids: CATSREGGSLINEQFF. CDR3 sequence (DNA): TGTGCCACCAGCAGAGAGGGCGGGAGTCTGATCAATGAGCAGTTCTTC.